The 25 T cell receptor beta chains below all came from one sample that was sequenced in a study of cytomegalovirus exposure and HLA in healthy donors. PCR involved 60 Vbeta and 13 Jbeta primers. The method was immunoSEQ multiplex PCR; TCRdb's version includes in-frame clones alone and lacks a portion of them. The table includes over 200,000 clones, around 70% detected once. Sequencing used PBMCs. Receptor source: a man in his forties in good health and CMV-seropositive.

The J gene is TRBJ2-5, the V gene TRBV11-2, with 10 bases that match TRBD1. J gave up 5 bases and V 1 base, and 7 bases lay outside the gene matches. This CDR3 has 16 amino acids. Germline CDR1 reads SGHAT; CDR2 reads FQNNGV. The CDR3 nucleotides read TGTGCCAGCAGCTTAGGGGACAGGGGTGGGTTTGAGACCCAGTACTTC. This codes for CASSLGDRGGFETQYF.

This chain connects TRBV27 to TRBJ2-5; the D gene is possibly TRBD1 (5 bases). The CDR3 consists of 13 residues. Germline-derived CDR1 and CDR2 are MNHEY and SMNVEV (reference sequence). V was clipped by 6 bases and J by 4 bases, with 12 bases between them. CDR3: CASSPGSGETQYF. CDR3 DNA sequence: TGTGCCAGCAGCCCAGGGTCAGGAGAGACCCAGTACTTC.

The chain employs TRBV4-2 and TRBJ2-5; 8 nucleotides line up with TRBD2. Germline V gene data show CDR1 as LGHNA and CDR2 as YNFKEQ. This CDR3 has 18 residues. V trimming: 0 bases; J trimming: 3 bases; junction bases outside the gene matches: 12. CDR3 sequence reads: CASSQDPRRGDAKETQYF. The CDR3, as DNA: TGTGCCAGCAGCCAAGATCCAAGGCGGGGGGACGCAAAAGAGACCCAGTACTTC.

The table lists this clone with a few counts. V and J are TRBV9 and TRBJ1-2; no clear D. Germline V gene lookup returns CDR1 SGDLS and CDR2 YYNGEE. V was clipped by 9 bases and J by 6 bases, with 18 bases between them. The CDR3 has 13 amino acids. The CDR3 sequence: CAIPERARDGYTF. The CDR3 DNA follows: TGTGCCATACCCGAGAGGGCACGGGATGGCTACACCTTC.

This chain uses TRBV28 with TRBJ1-2, with a tentative D call TRBD1 (5 bases). Germline V gene sequence: CDR1 MDHEN, CDR2 SYDVKM. Trimming took 3 bases from V and 5 from J, leaving 10 bases between them. The CDR3 sequence is 13 residues long. The CDR3 protein is CASSFLRDYGYTF. The CDR3 DNA reads TGTGCCAGCAGTTTTCTCAGGGATTATGGCTACACCTTC.

The chain recombines TRBV5-1 with TRBJ1-1, with 8 bases that match TRBD1. CDR1 and CDR2 (germline): SGHRS, YFSETQ. V was pared by 4 bases and J by 0 bases, with 5 bases of the junction left unmatched. The length of the CDR3 is 15 residues. The CDR3 DNA reads TGCGCCAGCAGCATCCGACAGGGGCTGAACACTGAAGCTTTCTTT. This gives the protein CASSIRQGLNTEAFF.

V is TRBV9 and J is TRBJ1-6, with D unresolved. Germline-derived CDR1 and CDR2 are SGDLS and YYNGEE. The CDR3 extends over 12 amino acids. Trimming removed 3 bases at V and 10 bases at J, with 8 bases between. The chain's CDR3 is CASSANGSPLHF. The DNA for the CDR3 is TGTGCCAGCAGCGCCAACGGGTCACCCCTCCACTTT.

DNA of the CDR3: TGTGCCAGCAGTGGAAGAACTCCTCGGGACAGGGGGGTATCCTCTGGGGCCAACGTCCTGACTTTC. It specifies CASSGRTPRDRGVSSGANVLTF. The chain couples TRBV21-1 to TRBJ2-6; the tabulated D call, TRBD1, remains unverified against the DNA. TRBV21-1 is shown as a pseudogene. This CDR3 region has 22 residues.

The chain combines TRBV28 with TRBJ1-5, with D unresolved. The CDR3 sequence is 15 residues long. Germline-derived CDR1 and CDR2 are MDHEN and SYDVKM. Trimming left V 10 bases short and J 3 bases short, with 19 bases between. CDR3 in DNA: TGTGCCATCTCCGTTTGGTCGGGTTCCAATCAGCCCCAGCATTTT. Amino acids: CAISVWSGSNQPQHF.

In the case of this clone: Mismatch with germline at one junction end may stem from a read error. The rearrangement links TRBV28 to TRBJ1-5; D unresolved. Germline assignment: CDR1 MDHEN and CDR2 SYDVKM. The CDR3 has 15 residues. CDR3 sequence reads: CASSLRLASNRPQHF. CDR3 in DNA: TGTGCCAGCAGTTTACGATTGGCTAGCAATCGGCCCCAGCATTTT.

The V and J genes are TRBV6-4 and TRBJ2-4; 7 bases line up with TRBD1. The CDR3 runs 14 residues. The germline gives CDR1 MRHNA, CDR2 SNTAGT. With 4 bases clipped from V and 5 bases from J, the junction kept 5 bases outside the gene matches. In DNA, the CDR3 is TGTGCCAGCAGTGTCGACAGGGATCAAAACATTCAGTACTTC. It translates to CASSVDRDQNIQYF.

V usage is TRBV9 and J usage is TRBJ1-1; D gene uncertain. Germline loops: CDR1 SGDLS, CDR2 YYNGEE. The CDR3 has 14 residues. The V end lost 4 bases, the J end lost 5 bases, and 15 bases lay between the germline ends. Written as DNA, the CDR3 is TGTGCCAGCAGCCCTCTTCCGCAGCGGACTGAAGCTTTCTTT. Protein sequence: CASSPLPQRTEAFF. Supplemented by reference TRBV9 and TRBJ1-1, the full variable domain reads DSGVTQTPKHLITATGQRVTLRCSPRSGDLSVYWYQQSLDQGLQFLIQYYNGEERAKGNILERFSAQQFPDLHSELNLSSLELGDSALYFCASSPLPQRTEAFFGQGTRLTVV.

The V gene is TRBV20-1, the J gene TRBJ1-2; D perhaps matches TRBD1 (6 bases). Germline values: CDR1 DFQATT, CDR2 SNEGSKA (reference sequence). Deletions cut 6 bases from V and 3 bases from J, with 8 bases between. The CDR3 has 11 amino acids. CDR3 in amino acids: CSATGYYGYTF. In DNA form, the CDR3 reads TGCAGTGCCACAGGGTACTATGGCTACACCTTC.

V gene TRBV4-1 combines with J gene TRBJ2-1; TRBD1 agrees at 9 bases. The CDR3 totals 17 residues. The germline CDR1 and CDR2 sequences are MGHRA and YSYEKL. J gave up 6 bases and V 0 bases, and 9 bases lay outside the gene matches. DNA of the CDR3: TGCGCCAGCAGCCAAGAGACGGGACAGGGTGTGGGCAATGAGCAGTTCTTC. Its protein is CASSQETGQGVGNEQFF.

The rearrangement links TRBV11-2 to TRBJ2-5, with TRBD1 identical over 10 bases. The better agreement between TRBJ2-7 and the DNA end casts doubt on the J call. The length of the CDR3 is 12 residues. The V gene's germline CDR1 is SGHAT and CDR2 FQNNGV. Written as DNA, the CDR3 is TGTGCCAGCACCGGGACAGGGGACGAGCAGTACTTC. It encodes CASTGTGDEQYF.

This chain links TRBV7-9 with TRBJ2-1; the D gene is possibly TRBD1 (8 bases). This CDR3 spans 15 amino acids. Deletions cut 5 bases from V and 0 bases from J, with 11 bases between. Germline lookup yields CDR1 SEHNR and CDR2 FQNEAQ (reference sequence). CDR3 residues: CASSTGGGSYNEQFF. The CDR3 DNA is TGTGCCAGCAGCACAGGGGGGGGCTCCTACAATGAGCAGTTCTTC.

The gene calls are TRBV7-2 and TRBJ2-7; 7 nucleotides line up with TRBD2. The junction had 11 bases not matched to a gene; V was cut back by 1 base and J by 5 bases. This CDR3 is 16 amino acids long. Germline values: CDR1 SGHTA, CDR2 FQGNSA. CDR3 in amino acids: CASSLGFLRGRDEQYF. The CDR3, as DNA: TGTGCCAGCAGCTTAGGCTTTTTGCGGGGGAGGGACGAGCAGTACTTC.

V is TRBV2 and J is TRBJ2-3, with D tentatively TRBD1 (7 bases). The germline V gene encodes CDR1 SNHLY and CDR2 FYNNEI. V lost 10 bases and J 2 bases, leaving 25 bases between the germline ends. The CDR3 contains 17 residues. CDR3 nucleotides: TGTGCCATCCGACAGGGAGGATCCTCTCAGGCCACAGATACGCAGTATTTT. It specifies CAIRQGGSSQATDTQYF.

The chain recombines TRBV6-1 with TRBJ2-5; D is perhaps TRBD2 (5 bases). TRBJ2-7 explains the end of the DNA better; the J call may be wrong. Germline lookup yields CDR1 MNHNS and CDR2 SASEGT. The CDR3 is 15 amino acids. The CDR3 loop is CASSQRGSLSSEQYF. CDR3 coding DNA: TGTGCCAGCAGTCAACGAGGGTCACTCAGCTCCGAGCAGTACTTC.

This chain joins TRBV28 and TRBJ1-2; 7 bases map to TRBD1. CDR3 length: 14 residues. Per the germline V gene, CDR1 is MDHEN and CDR2 is SYDVKM. The V gene end was trimmed by 5 bases and the J gene end by 6 bases; junction bases not matched to a gene: 9. The CDR3 sequence: CASSPRQGRDGYTF. CDR3 coding DNA: TGTGCCAGCAGTCCCCGACAGGGAAGGGATGGCTACACCTTC.

The CDR3 coding sequence is TGCGCCAGCAGCATAACTCAAGAGACCCAGTACTTC. This gives the protein CASSITQETQYF. The rearrangement joins TRBV5-1 to TRBJ2-5; D unresolved. Trimming shortened V by 4 bases and J by 2 bases, and 6 bases separated the two germline ends. Germline CDR1 reads SGHRS; CDR2 reads YFSETQ. The CDR3 contains 12 residues.

In this sample, this clone turned up a few times. Written as DNA, the CDR3 is TGCGCCAGCAGCTTGGGACAGGGGAATTCTAATCAGCCCCAGCATTTT. Its protein product is CASSLGQGNSNQPQHF. The rearrangement links TRBV5-1 to TRBJ1-5, with 8 bases fitting TRBD1. This CDR3 spans 16 amino acids. Germline loops: CDR1 SGHRS, CDR2 YFSETQ. Trimming took 0 bases from V and 4 from J; bases not matched to a gene: 6.

To note about this clone: One end of the junction does not line up with germline, which may come from a read error. CDR3 sequence (DNA): TGTTCCAGCTTAGACGGGACAGGAGAAGCTTTCTTT. Translation: CSSLDGTGEAFF. The chain is built from TRBV7-9 and TRBJ1-1, with TRBD1 matching 8 bases. Germline V gene lookup returns CDR1 SEHNR and CDR2 FQNEAQ (reference sequence). CDR3 length: 12 amino acids.

This chain connects TRBV6-6 to TRBJ1-4, with D hard to call. There are 15 residues in the CDR3. The V and J ends lost 0 bases and 4 bases respectively, with 9 bases between them. Germline V lookup: CDR1 MNHNY, CDR2 SVGAGI (reference sequence). CDR3 sequence (DNA): TGTGCCAGCAGTTACTCGCAGGCAGTTAATGAAAAACTGTTTTTT. It specifies CASSYSQAVNEKLFF.

This clone is a singleton in its sample. V is TRBV5-1 and J is TRBJ2-7; D call uncertain. This CDR3 has 13 amino acids. Germline values: CDR1 SGHRS, CDR2 YFSETQ. V was shortened by 4 bases and J by 2 bases, with 10 bases between the two germline ends. The CDR3: CASSPTTPYEQYF. As DNA, the CDR3 is TGCGCCAGCAGCCCGACAACCCCCTACGAGCAGTACTTC.